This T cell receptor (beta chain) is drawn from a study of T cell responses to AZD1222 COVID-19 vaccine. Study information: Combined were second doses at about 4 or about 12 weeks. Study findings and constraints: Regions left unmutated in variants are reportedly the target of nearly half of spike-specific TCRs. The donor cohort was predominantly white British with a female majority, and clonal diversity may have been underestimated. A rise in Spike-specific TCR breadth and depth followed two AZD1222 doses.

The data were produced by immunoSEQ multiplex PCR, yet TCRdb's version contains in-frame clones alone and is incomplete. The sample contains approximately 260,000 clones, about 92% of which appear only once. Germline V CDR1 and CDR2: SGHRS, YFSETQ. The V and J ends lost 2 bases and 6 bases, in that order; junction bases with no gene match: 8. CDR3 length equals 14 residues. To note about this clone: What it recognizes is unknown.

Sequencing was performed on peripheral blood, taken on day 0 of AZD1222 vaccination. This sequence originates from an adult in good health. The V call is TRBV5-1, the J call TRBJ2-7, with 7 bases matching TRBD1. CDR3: CASSFQGDNGEQYF. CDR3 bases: TGCGCCAGCAGCTTCCAGGGGGACAACGGCGAGCAGTACTTC.